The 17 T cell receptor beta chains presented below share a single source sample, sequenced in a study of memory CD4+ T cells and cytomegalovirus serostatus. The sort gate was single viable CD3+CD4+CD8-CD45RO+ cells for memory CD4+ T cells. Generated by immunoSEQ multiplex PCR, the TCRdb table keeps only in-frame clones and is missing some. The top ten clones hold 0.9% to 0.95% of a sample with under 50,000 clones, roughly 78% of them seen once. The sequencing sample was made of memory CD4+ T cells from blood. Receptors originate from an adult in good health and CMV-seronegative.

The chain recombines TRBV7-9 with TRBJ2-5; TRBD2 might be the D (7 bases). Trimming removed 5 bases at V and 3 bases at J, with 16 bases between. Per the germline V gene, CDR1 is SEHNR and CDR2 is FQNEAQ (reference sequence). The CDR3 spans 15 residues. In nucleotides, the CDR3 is TGTGCCAGCAGCCTACGGGGGGCCAGAGAAGAGACCCAGTACTTC. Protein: CASSLRGAREETQYF.

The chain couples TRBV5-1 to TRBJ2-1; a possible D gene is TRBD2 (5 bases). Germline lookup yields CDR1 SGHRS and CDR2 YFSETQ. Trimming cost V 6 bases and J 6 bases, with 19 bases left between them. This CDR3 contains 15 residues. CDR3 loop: CASNEDLLLANEQFF. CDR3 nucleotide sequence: TGCGCCAGCAACGAGGACTTGCTCCTAGCCAATGAGCAGTTCTTC.

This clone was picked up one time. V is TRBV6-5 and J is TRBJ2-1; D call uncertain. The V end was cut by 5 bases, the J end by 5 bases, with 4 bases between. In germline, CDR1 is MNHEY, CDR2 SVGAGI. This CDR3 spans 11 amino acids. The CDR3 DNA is TGTGCCAGCAGTCATAACAATGAGCAGTTCTTC. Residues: CASSHNNEQFF.

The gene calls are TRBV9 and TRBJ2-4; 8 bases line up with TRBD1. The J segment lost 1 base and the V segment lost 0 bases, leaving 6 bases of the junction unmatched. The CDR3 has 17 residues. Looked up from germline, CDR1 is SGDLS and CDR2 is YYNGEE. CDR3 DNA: TGTGCCAGCAGCGTAGGGACAGGGTGGGAGGCCAAAAACATTCAGTACTTC. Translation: CASSVGTGWEAKNIQYF.

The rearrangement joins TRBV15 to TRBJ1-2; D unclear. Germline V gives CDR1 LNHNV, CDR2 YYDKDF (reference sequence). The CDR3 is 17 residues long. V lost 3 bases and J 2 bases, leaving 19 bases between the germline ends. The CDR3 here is CATSSARGRADNYGYTF. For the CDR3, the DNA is TGTGCCACCAGCAGCGCCCGGGGAAGGGCCGACAACTATGGCTACACCTTC.

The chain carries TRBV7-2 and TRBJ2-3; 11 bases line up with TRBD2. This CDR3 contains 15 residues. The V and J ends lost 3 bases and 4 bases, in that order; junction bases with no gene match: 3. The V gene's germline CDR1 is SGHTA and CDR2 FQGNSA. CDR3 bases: TGTGCCAGCAGCTTTAGCGGGGGGGAAGCAGATACGCAGTATTTT. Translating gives CASSFSGGEADTQYF.

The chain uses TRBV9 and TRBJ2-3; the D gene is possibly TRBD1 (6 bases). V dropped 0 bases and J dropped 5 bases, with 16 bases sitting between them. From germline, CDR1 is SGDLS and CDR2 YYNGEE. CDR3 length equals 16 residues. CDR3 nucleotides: TGTGCCAGCAGCGTAGGACAGGTGAGGGCGGGAGATACGCAGTATTTT. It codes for CASSVGQVRAGDTQYF. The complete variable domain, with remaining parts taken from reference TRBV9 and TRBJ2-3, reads DSGVTQTPKHLITATGQRVTLRCSPRSGDLSVYWYQQSLDQGLQFLIQYYNGEERAKGNILERFSAQQFPDLHSELNLSSLELGDSALYFCASSVGQVRAGDTQYFGPGTRLTVL.

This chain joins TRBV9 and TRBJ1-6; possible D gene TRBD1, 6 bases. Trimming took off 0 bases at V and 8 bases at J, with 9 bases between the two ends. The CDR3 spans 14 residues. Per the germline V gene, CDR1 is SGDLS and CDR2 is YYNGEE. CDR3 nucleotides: TGTGCCAGCAGCGTAGGGGGGCGGGATTCACCCCTCCACTTT. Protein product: CASSVGGRDSPLHF.

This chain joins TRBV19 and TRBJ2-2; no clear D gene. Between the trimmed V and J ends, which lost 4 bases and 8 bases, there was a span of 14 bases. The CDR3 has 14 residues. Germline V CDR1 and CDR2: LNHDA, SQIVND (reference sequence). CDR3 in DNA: TGTGCCAGTAGTACCTTGGTCCAACAGGGGGAGCTGTTTTTT. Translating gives CASSTLVQQGELFF.

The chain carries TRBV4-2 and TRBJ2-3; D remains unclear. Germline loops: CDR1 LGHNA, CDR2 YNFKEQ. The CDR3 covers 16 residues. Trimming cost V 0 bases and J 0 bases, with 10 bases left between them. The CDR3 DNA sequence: TGTGCCAGCAGCCAAGATGGGCAACCTAGCACAGATACGCAGTATTTT. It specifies CASSQDGQPSTDTQYF.

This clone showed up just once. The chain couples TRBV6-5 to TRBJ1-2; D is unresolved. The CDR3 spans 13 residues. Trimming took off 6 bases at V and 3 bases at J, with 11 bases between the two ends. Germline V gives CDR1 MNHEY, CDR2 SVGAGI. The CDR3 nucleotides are TGTGCCAGCAGCCTCGTCCGCGACTATGGCTACACCTTC. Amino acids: CASSLVRDYGYTF.

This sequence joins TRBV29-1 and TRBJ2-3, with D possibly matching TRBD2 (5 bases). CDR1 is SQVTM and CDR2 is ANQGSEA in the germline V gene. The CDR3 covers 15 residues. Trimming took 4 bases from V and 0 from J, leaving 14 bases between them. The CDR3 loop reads CSVGAGLTSTDTQYF. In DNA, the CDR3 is TGCAGCGTTGGGGCAGGACTCACTAGCACAGATACGCAGTATTTT.

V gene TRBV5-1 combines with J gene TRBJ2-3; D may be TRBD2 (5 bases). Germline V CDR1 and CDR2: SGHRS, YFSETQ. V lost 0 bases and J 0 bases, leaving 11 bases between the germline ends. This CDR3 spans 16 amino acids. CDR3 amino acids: CASSLVGKRSTDTQYF. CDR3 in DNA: TGCGCCAGCAGCTTGGTTGGGAAGCGGAGCACAGATACGCAGTATTTT.

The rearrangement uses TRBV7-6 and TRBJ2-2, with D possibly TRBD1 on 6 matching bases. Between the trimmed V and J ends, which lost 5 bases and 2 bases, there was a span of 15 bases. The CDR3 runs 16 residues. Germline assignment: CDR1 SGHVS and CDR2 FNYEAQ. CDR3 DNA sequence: TGTGCCAGCAGCCCTGATGGGACACTCAACACCGGGGAGCTGTTTTTT. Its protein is CASSPDGTLNTGELFF.

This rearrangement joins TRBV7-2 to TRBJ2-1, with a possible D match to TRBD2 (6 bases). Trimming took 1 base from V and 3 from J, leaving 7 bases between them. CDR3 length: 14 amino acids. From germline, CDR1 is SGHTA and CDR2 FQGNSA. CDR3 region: CASSLGGDYNEQFF. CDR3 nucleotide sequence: TGTGCCAGCAGCTTAGGGGGGGACTACAATGAGCAGTTCTTC.

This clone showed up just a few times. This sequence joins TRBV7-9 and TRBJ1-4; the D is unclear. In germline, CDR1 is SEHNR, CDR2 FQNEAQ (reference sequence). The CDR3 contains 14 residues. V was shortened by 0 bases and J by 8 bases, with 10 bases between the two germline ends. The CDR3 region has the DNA TGTGCCAGCAGCTTAGCGCTAGGTGGAGAAAAACTGTTTTTT. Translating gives CASSLALGGEKLFF.

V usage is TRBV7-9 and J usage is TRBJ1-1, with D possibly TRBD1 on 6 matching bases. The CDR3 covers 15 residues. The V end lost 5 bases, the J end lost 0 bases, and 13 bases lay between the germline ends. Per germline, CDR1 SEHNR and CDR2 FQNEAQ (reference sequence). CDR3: CASSQWDTMNTEAFF. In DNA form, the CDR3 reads TGTGCCAGCAGCCAATGGGACACCATGAACACTGAAGCTTTCTTT.